This entry concerns a single TCR beta chain. Germline assignment: CDR1 ENHRY and CDR2 SYGVKD. The CDR3 is made up of 13 amino acids. V was clipped by 2 bases and J by 7 bases, with 9 bases between them. The entry originates in a study of blood T cell repertoires in COVID-19. At the level of the study: Nucleic acid was either cDNA or gDNA, and it came from T cells, B-cell-depleted T cells, or PBMCs.

Libraries were prepared by immunoSEQ multiplex PCR; TCRdb keeps only in-frame clonotypes and omits some of them. The sample lists 230,000 or so clones, 80% to 90% seen once, with about 4.6% in the top ten. The specimen was peripheral blood. This sequence originates from a woman aged 40 to 50 who had recovered from COVID-19. The chain uses TRBV10-3 and TRBJ1-3; the D is unclear. The CDR3 protein is CAISETGVNTIYF. The CDR3 region has the DNA TGTGCCATCAGTGAGACCGGGGTGAACACCATATATTTT.